This TCR beta chain was observed in a study of shared clonotypes between healthy human individuals. Study observations and caveats: When compared with the clonotypes that were shared by all four sorted-subset donors, the non-shared clonotypes turned out to have lower generation probabilities.

As to this clone: The antigen is unknown. This may be a read error, as it is one base from a much larger clone. The same CDR3 arises from other DNA sequences in this sample as well.

The authors ran the assay at deep level. Sequencing was performed with immunoSEQ multiplex PCR; in TCRdb, only in-frame clones are kept and a portion is missing. The sample shows some 1 million clones, around 76% of them seen only once. The CDR3 runs 14 residues. V was clipped by 1 base and J by 3 bases, with 8 bases between them. Looked up from germline, CDR1 is SGHTA and CDR2 is FQGNSA. The receptor's source is a man younger than 30 in good health. The gene calls are TRBV7-2 and TRBJ2-3, with unresolved D. The material sequenced was memory CD4+ T cells sorted from blood. Documented subset: CD45RA-negative fraction. CDR3 coding DNA: TGTGCCAGCAGCTTAGGGCTAGGTACAGATACGCAGTATTTT. Residues: CASSLGLGTDTQYF.